The clone carrying this T cell receptor beta chain has just a few counts. This sample is drawn from a study of shared clonotypes between healthy human individuals. Sequencing used immunoSEQ multiplex PCR; TCRdb keeps in-frame clones, though not all of them. This sample yields about a million clones, of which around 76% are seen a single time; roughly 1.4% belongs to the top ten. J was trimmed by 8 bases and V by 6 bases; bases with no gene match: 7. Germline CDR1 reads MNHEY; CDR2 reads SVGAGI. The CDR3 has 13 residues. V usage is TRBV6-5 and J usage is TRBJ2-1; 7 bases fit TRBD1. Material: memory CD4+ T cells sorted from blood. Subset meaning: CD45RA-negative fraction. The source is a man aged 18 to 35 in good health. DNA of the CDR3: TGTGCCAGCAGGACCGACAGGGAACATGAGCAGTTCTTC. Its protein is CASRTDREHEQFF.